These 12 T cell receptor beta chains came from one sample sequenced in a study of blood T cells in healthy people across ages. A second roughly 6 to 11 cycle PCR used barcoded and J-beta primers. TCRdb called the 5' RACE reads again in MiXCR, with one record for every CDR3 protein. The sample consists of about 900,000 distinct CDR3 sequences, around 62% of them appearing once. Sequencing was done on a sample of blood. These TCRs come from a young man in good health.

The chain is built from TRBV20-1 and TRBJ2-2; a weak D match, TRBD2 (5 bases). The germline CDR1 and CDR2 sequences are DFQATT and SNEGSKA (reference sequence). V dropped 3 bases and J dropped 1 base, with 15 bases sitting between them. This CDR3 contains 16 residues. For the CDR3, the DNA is TGCAGTGCTAGCTTAGTATCCGGGGAGAACACCGGGGAGCTGTTTTTT. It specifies CSASLVSGENTGELFF.

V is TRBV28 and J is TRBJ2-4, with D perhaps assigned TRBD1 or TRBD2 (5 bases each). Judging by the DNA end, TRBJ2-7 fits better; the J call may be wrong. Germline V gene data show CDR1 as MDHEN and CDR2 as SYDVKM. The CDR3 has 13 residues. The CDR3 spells CASSLLGVYEQYF. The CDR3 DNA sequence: TGTGCCAGCAGTTTATTGGGGGTCTACGAGCAGTACTTC.

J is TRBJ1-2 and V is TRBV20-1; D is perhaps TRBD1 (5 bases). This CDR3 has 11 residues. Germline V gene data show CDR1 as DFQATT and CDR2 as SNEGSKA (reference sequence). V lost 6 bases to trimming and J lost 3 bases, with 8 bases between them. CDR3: CSAMTDYGYTF. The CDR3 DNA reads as TGCAGTGCCATGACAGACTATGGCTACACCTTC.

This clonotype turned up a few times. This chain's CDR3 is CSAREVRDDQPQHF. As DNA, the CDR3 is TGCAGTGCTAGAGAAGTAAGGGACGATCAGCCCCAGCATTTT. The chain couples TRBV20-1 to TRBJ1-5; D is possibly TRBD1 (5 bases). From germline, CDR1 is DFQATT and CDR2 SNEGSKA (reference sequence). V was cut by 0 bases and J by 5 bases, with 11 bases left in between. This CDR3 has 14 residues.

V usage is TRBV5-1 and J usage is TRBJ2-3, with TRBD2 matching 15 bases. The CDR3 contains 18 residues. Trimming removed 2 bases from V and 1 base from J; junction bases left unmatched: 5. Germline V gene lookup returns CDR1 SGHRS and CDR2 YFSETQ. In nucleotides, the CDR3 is TGCGCCAGCAGCTTAGGACTAGCGGGGGGGCGAGGCACAGATACGCAGTATTTT. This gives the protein CASSLGLAGGRGTDTQYF. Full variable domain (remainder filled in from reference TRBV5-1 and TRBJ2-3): KAGVTQTPRYLIKTRGQQVTLSCSPISGHRSVSWYQQTPGQGLQFLFEYFSETQRNKGNFPGRFSGRQFSNSRSEMNVSTLELGDSALYLCASSLGLAGGRGTDTQYFGPGTRLTVL.

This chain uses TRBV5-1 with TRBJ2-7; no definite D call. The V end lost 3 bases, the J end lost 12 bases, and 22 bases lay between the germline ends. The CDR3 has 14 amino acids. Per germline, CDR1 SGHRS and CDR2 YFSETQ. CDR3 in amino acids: CASSSETQQETRYF. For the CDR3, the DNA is TGCGCCAGCAGCTCGGAGACGCAGCAAGAGACCCGGTACTTC.

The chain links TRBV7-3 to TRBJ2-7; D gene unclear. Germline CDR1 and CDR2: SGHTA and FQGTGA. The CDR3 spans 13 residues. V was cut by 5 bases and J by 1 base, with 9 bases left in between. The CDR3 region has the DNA TGTGCCAGCAGCGGCCCAGAATCCTACGAGCAGTACTTC. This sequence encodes CASSGPESYEQYF.

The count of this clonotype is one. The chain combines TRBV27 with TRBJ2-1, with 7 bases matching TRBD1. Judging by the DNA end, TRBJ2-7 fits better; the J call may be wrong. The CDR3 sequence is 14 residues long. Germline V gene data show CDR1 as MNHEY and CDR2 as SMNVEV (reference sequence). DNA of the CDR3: TGTGCCAGCAGTTTGACAGGGTTTACCTACGAGCAGTACTTC. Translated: CASSLTGFTYEQYF.

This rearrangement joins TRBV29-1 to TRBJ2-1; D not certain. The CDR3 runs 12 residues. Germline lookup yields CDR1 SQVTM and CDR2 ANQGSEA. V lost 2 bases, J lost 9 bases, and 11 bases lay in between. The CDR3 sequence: CSVEMREGEQFF. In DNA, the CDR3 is TGCAGCGTTGAAATGAGAGAAGGTGAGCAGTTCTTC.

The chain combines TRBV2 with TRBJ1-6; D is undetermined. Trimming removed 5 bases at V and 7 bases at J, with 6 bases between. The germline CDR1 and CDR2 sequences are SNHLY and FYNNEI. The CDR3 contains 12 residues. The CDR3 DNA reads TGTGCCAGCAGTCCTCAGAATTCACCCCTCCACTTT. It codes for CASSPQNSPLHF.

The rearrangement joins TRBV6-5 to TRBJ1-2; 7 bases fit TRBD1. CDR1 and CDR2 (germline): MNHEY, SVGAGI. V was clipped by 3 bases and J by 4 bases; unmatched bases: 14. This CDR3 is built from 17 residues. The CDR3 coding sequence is TGTGCCAGCAGTTATGTCGGTGGGACAGAGAGTTTCTATGGCTACACCTTC. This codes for CASSYVGGTESFYGYTF.

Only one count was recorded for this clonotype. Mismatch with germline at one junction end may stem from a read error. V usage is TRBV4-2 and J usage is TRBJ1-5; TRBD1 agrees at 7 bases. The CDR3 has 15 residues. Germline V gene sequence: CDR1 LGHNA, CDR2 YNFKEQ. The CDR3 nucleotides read TGTGCCAGCAGCCAACCAGACAGGGTGGATCAGCCCCAACATTTT. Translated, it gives CASSQPDRVDQPQHF.